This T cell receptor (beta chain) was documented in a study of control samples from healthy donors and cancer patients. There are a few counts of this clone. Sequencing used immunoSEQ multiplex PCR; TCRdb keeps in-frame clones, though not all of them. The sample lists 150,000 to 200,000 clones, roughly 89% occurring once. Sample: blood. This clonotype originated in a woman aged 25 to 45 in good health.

CDR3 sequence reads: CASSELAGGGHTQYF. CDR3 nucleotides: TGTGCCAGCAGTGAACTAGCGGGGGGCGGGCATACGCAGTATTTT. This sequence joins TRBV6-1 and TRBJ2-3; TRBD2 aligns across 11 bases. After removal of 2 bases from V and 7 bases from J, the junction contained 5 bases not matched to a gene. From germline, CDR1 is MNHNS and CDR2 SASEGT. CDR3 length: 15 amino acids.